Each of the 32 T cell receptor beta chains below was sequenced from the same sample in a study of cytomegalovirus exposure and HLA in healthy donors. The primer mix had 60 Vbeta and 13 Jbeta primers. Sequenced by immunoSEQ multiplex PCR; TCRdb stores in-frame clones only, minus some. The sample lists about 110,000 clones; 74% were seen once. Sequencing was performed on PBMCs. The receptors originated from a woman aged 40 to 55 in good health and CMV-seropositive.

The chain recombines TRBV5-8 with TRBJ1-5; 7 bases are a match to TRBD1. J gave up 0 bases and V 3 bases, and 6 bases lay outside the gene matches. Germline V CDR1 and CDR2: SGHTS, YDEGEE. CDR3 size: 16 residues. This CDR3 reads CASSSGGTDSNQPQHF. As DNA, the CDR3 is TGTGCCAGCAGCTCAGGGGGAACTGATAGCAATCAGCCCCAGCATTTT.

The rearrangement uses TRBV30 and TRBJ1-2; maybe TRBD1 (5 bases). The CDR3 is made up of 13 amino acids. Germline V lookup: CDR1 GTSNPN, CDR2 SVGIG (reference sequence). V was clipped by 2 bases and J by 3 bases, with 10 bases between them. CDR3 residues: CAWSRGVDYGYTF. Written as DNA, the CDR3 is TGTGCCTGGAGTCGGGGGGTGGACTATGGCTACACCTTC.

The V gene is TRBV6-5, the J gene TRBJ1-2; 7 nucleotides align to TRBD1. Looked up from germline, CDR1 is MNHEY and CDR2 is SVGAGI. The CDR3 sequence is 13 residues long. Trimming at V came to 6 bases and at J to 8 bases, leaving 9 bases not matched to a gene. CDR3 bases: TGTGCCAGCAGGCCGGTAGGGGGCCGCGGCTACACCTTC. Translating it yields CASRPVGGRGYTF.

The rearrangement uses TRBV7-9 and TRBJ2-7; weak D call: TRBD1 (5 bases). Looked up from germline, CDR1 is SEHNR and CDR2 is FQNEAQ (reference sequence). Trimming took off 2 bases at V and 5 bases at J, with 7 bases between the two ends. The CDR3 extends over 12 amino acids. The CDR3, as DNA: TGTGCCAGCAGCTTAACAGGCCACGAGCAGTACTTC. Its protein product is CASSLTGHEQYF.

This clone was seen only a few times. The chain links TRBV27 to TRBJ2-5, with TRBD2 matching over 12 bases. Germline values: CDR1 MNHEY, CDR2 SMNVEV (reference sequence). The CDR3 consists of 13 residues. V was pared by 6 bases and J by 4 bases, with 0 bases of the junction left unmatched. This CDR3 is CASRLAGGETQYF. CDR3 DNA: TGTGCCAGCAGACTAGCGGGGGGAGAGACCCAGTACTTC.

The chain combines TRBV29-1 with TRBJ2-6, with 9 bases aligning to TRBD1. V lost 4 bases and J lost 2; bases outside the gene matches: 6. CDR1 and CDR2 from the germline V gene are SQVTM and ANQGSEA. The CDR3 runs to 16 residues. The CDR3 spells CSVVGQGGPGANVLTF. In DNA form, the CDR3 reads TGCAGCGTTGTGGGACAGGGAGGCCCTGGGGCCAACGTCCTGACTTTC.

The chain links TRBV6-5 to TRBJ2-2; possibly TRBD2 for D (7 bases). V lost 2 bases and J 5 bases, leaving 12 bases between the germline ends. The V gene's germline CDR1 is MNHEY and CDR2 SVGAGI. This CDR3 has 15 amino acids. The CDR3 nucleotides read TGTGCCAGCAGTTACGAGGGGGGGCCTACCGGGGAGCTGTTTTTT. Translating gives CASSYEGGPTGELFF.

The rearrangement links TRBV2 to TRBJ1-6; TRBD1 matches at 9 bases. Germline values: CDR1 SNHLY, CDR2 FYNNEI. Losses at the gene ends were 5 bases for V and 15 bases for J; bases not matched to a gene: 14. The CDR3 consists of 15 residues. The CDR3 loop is CASSKSGTGLEGLHF. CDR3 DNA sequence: TGTGCCAGCAGTAAATCCGGGACAGGGCTCGAAGGCCTCCACTTT.

CDR3: CSVGQGGYTF. CDR3 DNA sequence: TGCAGCGTCGGACAGGGTGGCTACACCTTC. The rearrangement joins TRBV29-1 to TRBJ1-2; 8 bases line up with TRBD1. After removal of 6 bases from V and 7 bases from J, the junction contained 1 base not matched to a gene. The CDR3 has 10 amino acids. Germline V gene lookup returns CDR1 SQVTM and CDR2 ANQGSEA.

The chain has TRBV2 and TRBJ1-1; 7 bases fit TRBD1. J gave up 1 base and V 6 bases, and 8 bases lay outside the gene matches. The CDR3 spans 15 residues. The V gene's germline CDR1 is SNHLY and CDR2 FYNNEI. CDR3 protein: CASRVTGVGNTEAFF. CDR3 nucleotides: TGTGCCAGCAGGGTTACAGGGGTGGGGAACACTGAAGCTTTCTTT. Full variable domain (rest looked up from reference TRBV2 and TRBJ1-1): EPEVTQTPSHQVTQMGQEVILRCVPISNHLYFYWYRQILGQKVEFLVSFYNNEISEKSEIFDDQFSVERPDGSNFTLKIRSTKLEDSAMYFCASRVTGVGNTEAFFGQGTRLTVV.

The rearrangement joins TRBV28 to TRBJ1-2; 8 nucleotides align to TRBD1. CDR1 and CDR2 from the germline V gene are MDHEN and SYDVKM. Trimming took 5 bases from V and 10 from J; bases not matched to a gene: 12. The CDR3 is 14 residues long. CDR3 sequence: CASSPPGTGVHYTF. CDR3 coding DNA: TGTGCCAGCAGTCCACCGGGGACAGGAGTCCACTACACCTTC.

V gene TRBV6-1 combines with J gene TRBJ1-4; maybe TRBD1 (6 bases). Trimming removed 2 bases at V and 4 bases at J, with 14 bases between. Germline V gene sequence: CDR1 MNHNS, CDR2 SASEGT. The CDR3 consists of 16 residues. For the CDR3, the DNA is TGTGCCAGCAGTGAATTCGTGGGGGCTGGTAATGAAAAACTGTTTTTT. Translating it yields CASSEFVGAGNEKLFF.

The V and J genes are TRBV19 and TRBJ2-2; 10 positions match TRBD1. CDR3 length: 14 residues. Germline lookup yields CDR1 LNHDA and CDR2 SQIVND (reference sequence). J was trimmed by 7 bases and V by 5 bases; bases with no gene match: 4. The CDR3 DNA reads TGTGCCAGTAGTGTGGGACAGGGGAACGGGGAGCTGTTTTTT. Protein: CASSVGQGNGELFF.

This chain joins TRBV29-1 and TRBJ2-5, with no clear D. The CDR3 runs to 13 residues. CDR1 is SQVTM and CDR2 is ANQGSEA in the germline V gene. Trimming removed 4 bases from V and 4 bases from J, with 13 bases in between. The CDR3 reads CSVVKHTGETQYF. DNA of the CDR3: TGCAGCGTTGTAAAGCATACGGGAGAGACCCAGTACTTC.

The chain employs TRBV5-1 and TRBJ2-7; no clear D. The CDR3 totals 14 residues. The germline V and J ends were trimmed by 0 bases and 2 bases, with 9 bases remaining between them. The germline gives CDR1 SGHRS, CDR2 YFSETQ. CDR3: CASSLVPQTYEQYF. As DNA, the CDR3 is TGCGCCAGCAGCTTGGTTCCCCAGACCTACGAGCAGTACTTC.

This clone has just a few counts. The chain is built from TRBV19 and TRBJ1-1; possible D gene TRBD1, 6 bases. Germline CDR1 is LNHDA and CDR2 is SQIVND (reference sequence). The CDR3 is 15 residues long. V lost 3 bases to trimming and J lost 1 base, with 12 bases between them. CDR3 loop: CASSIRSTGNTEAFF. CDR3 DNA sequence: TGTGCCAGTAGTATCAGGTCGACAGGGAACACTGAAGCTTTCTTT.

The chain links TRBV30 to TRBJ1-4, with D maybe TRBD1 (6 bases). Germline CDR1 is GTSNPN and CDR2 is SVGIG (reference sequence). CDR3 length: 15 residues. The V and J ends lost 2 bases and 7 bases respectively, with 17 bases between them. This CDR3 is CAWSTSTGQAEKLFF. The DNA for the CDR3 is TGTGCCTGGAGTACTTCAACAGGGCAGGCTGAAAAACTGTTTTTT. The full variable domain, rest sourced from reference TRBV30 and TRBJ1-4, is SQTIHQWPATLVQPVGSPLSLECTVEGTSNPNLYWYRQAAGRGLQLLFYSVGIGQISSEVPQNLSASRPQDRQFILSSKKLLLSDSGFYLCAWSTSTGQAEKLFFGSGTQLSVL.

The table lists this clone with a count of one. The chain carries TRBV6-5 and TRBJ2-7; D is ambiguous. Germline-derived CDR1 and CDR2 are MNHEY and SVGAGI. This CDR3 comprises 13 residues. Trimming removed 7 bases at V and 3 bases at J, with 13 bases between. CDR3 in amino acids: CASTPMGHYEQYF. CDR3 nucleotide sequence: TGTGCCAGCACTCCGATGGGCCACTACGAGCAGTACTTC.

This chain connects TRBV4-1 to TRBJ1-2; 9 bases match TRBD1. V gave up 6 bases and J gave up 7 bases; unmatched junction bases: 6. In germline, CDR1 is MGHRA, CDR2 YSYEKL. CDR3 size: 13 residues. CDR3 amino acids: CASREQGARGYTF. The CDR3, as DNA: TGCGCCAGCAGGGAACAGGGGGCGCGTGGCTACACCTTC.

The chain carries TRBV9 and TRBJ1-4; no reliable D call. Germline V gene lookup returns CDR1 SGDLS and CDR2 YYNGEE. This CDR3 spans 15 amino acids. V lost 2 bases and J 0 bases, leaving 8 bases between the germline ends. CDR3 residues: CASSVRGSTNEKLFF. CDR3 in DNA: TGTGCCAGCAGCGTTCGGGGTTCAACTAATGAAAAACTGTTTTTT.

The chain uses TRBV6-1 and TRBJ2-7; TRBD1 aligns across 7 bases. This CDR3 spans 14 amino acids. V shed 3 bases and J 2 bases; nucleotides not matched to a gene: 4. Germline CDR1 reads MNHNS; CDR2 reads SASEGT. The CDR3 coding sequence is TGTGCCAGCAGTGATCGGCAGGGGGCCTACGAGCAGTACTTC. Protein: CASSDRQGAYEQYF.

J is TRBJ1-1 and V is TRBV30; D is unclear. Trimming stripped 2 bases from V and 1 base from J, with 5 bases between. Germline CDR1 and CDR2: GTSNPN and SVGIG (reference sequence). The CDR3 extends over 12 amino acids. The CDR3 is CAWSYRNTEAFF. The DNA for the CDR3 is TGTGCCTGGAGTTACAGGAACACTGAAGCTTTCTTT.

CDR3 sequence reads: CASSPRTGWETQYF. CDR3 DNA: TGTGCCAGCAGCCCTCGGACAGGATGGGAGACCCAGTACTTC. This rearrangement joins TRBV9 to TRBJ2-5; 7 bases are a match to TRBD1. After removal of 4 bases from V and 5 bases from J, the junction contained 8 bases not matched to a gene. Germline values: CDR1 SGDLS, CDR2 YYNGEE. This CDR3 has 14 residues.

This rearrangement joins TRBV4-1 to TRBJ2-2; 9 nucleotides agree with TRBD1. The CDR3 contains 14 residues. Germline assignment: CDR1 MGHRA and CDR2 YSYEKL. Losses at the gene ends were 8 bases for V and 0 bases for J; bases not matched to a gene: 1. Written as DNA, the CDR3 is TGCGCCAGCGGGACAGGGACGAACACCGGGGAGCTGTTTTTT. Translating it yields CASGTGTNTGELFF.

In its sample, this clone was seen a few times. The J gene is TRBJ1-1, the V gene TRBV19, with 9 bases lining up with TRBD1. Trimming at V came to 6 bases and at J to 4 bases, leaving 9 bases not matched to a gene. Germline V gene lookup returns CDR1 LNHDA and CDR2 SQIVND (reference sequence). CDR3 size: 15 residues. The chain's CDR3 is CASRLTGTGSTEAFF. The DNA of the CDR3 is TGTGCCAGTAGGTTAACCGGGACAGGGAGCACTGAAGCTTTCTTT.

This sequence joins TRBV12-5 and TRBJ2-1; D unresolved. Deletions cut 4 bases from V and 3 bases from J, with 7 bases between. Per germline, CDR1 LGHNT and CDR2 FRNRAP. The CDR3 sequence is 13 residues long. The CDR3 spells CASGSINYNEQFF. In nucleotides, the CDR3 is TGTGCTAGTGGTTCCATCAACTACAATGAGCAGTTCTTC.

The CDR3 sequence is CASSLGQGGQTEAFF. The CDR3 DNA sequence: TGCGCCAGCAGCTTAGGACAGGGAGGGCAAACTGAAGCTTTCTTT. The chain recombines TRBV5-1 with TRBJ1-1, with 8 bases lining up with TRBD1. V dropped 2 bases and J dropped 5; count of bases not matched to a gene: 8. There are 15 residues in the CDR3. Germline values: CDR1 SGHRS, CDR2 YFSETQ.

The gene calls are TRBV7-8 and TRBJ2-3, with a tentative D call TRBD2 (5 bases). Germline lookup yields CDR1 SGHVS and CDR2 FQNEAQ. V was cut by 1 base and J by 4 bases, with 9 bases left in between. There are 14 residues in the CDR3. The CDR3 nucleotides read TGTGCCAGCAGCTTAGACGGGGTAGCAGATACGCAGTATTTT. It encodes CASSLDGVADTQYF.

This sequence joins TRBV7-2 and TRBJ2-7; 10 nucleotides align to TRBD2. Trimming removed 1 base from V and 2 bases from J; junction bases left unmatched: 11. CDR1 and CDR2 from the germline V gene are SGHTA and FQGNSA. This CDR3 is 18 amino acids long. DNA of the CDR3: TGTGCCAGCAGCTTAGTCTCTAGCGGGGGCCGGGTCCCCTACGAGCAGTACTTC. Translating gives CASSLVSSGGRVPYEQYF.

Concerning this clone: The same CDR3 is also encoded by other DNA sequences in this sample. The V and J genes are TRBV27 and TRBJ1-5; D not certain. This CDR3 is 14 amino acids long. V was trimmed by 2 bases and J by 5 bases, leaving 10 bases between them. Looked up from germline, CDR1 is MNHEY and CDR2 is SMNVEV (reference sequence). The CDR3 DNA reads TGTGCCAGCAGTTTAGAGGGTCGGGATCAGCCCCAGCATTTT. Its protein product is CASSLEGRDQPQHF.

The DNA for the CDR3 is TGCGCCAGCAGCTTACAGGACAGGGAAGAGACCCAGTACTTC. Amino acids: CASSLQDREETQYF. The V gene is TRBV5-1, the J gene TRBJ2-5, with 8 positions matching TRBD1. This CDR3 is built from 14 residues. The germline gives CDR1 SGHRS, CDR2 YFSETQ. V lost 2 bases and J lost 3; bases outside the gene matches: 3.

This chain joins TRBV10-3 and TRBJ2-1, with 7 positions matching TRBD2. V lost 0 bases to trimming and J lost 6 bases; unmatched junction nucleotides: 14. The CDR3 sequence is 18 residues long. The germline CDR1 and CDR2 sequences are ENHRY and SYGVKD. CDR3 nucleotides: TGTGCCATCAGTGAGTCTCCCCTTATGGGGGGGGGACGCAATGAGCAGTTCTTC. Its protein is CAISESPLMGGGRNEQFF.